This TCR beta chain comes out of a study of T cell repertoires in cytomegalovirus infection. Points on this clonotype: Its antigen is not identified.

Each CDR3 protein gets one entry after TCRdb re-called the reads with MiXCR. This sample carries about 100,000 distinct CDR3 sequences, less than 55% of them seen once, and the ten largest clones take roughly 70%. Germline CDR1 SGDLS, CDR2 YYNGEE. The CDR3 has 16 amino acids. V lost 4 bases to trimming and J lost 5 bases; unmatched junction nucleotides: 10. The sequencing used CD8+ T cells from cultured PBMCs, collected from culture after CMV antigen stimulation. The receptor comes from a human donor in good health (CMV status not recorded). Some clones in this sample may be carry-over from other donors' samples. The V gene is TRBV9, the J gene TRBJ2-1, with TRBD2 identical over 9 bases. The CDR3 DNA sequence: TGTGCCAGCAGCCAAGCTGGCGGGGGGGTAAACAATGAGCAGTTCTTC. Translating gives CASSQAGGGVNNEQFF.